These T cell receptor beta chains were read from a single sample in a study of CD8 T cell repertoires and HIV-1 epitope variants. The method was immunoSEQ multiplex PCR; TCRdb's version includes in-frame clones alone and lacks a portion of them. The sample carries some 100,000 clones, roughly four fifths recorded once. The material sequenced was uncultured baseline CD8+ T cells from peripheral blood mononuclear cells (PBMCs). The source of these receptors is a male donor with HIV. Each CDR3 is given with its conserved first and last residue. A D gene is named only where the DNA matches it firmly. Only part of the rows carry a size: once, few, many, or a class if the clone is expanded.

>TRBV2|NA|NA|TRBJ1-2
TGTGCCAGCAGTGAAGGGCAGGGCTCGGCTAGGAGCTACACCTTC
CASSEGQGSARSYTF
>TRBV2|NA|NA|TRBJ1-2
TGTGCCAGCAGTGAAAGTGTAAACAGGGTAGATGGCTACACCTTC
CASSESVNRVDGYTF
>TRBV4-2|once|NA|TRBJ2-7
TGTGCCAGCAGCCAACCCCCTTCCTACGAGCAGTACTTC
CASSQPPSYEQYF
>TRBV5-5|NA|NA|TRBJ2-7
TGTGCCAGCAGCTTGGACCACCTAAAGGAGCAGTACTTC
CASSLDHLKEQYF
>TRBV6-5|NA|NA|TRBJ2-7
TGTGCCAGCAGTTACTCTGCAGGGGATTACTCCTACGAGCAGTACTTC
CASSYSAGDYSYEQYF
>TRBV28|few|TRBD1|TRBJ2-7
TGTGCCATCCGGGACAGGGGAGCCTACGAGCAGTACTTC
CAIRDRGAYEQYF
>TRBV27|NA|NA|TRBJ1-2
TGTGCCAGCAGACCACAGGGCCGGGGGATTAACTATGGCTACACCTTC
CASRPQGRGINYGYTF
>TRBV15|NA|NA|TRBJ2-2
TGTGCCACCAGCAGACAGAACACCGGGGAGCTGTTTTTT
CATSRQNTGELFF
>TRBV6-5|NA|NA|TRBJ2-3
TGTGCCAGCAGTTACCGAGCGTCCCGTAGGACAGATACGCAGTATTTT
CASSYRASRRTDTQYF
>TRBV30|NA|NA|TRBJ1-1
TGTGCCTGGAGTGTATCAGGGATGAACACTGAAGCTTTCTTT
CAWSVSGMNTEAFF
>TRBV28|NA|TRBD2|TRBJ2-1
TGTGCCAGCAGCGGGGGGGCCTGGGTTGGTCAGTTCTTC
CASSGGAWVGQFF
>TRBV19|NA|TRBD2|TRBJ2-3
TGTGCCAGTAGAACTAGCGGGGCAGCAGATACGCAGTATTTT
CASRTSGAADTQYF
>TRBV11-2|few|TRBD2|TRBJ2-5
TGTGCCAGCAGCCCCGGGGCGGGAGTAGGGGAGACCCAGTACTTC
CASSPGAGVGETQYF
>TRBV30|NA|NA|TRBJ2-7
TGTGCCTGGAGTGTAGGGGGTGAGCAGTACTTC
CAWSVGGEQYF
>TRBV6-5|once|TRBD2|TRBJ2-1
TGTGCCAGCAGTTACGGGCTAGCGGGAGGGGATGAGCAGTTCTTC
CASSYGLAGGDEQFF
>TRBV7-2|NA|NA|TRBJ2-5
TGTGCCAGCAGCTTAGCGGGGCCCCAAGAGACCCAGTACTTC
CASSLAGPQETQYF
>TRBV28|NA|NA|TRBJ2-1
TGTGCCAGCAGGGCCAGGGGCCTTGAGCAGTTCTTC
CASRARGLEQFF
>TRBV6-5|NA|NA|TRBJ1-6
TGTGCCAGCACTACGACACCGTGGGATTCACCCCTCCACTTT
CASTTTPWDSPLHF
>TRBV5-6|NA|NA|TRBJ1-6
TGTGCCAGCAGCCCGGGGGGGAGCTCCTATAATTCACCCCTCCACTTT
CASSPGGSSYNSPLHF
>TRBV19|NA|TRBD2|TRBJ2-1
TGTGCCAGTAGGGGGACTAGCGGGAGCAATGAGCAGTTCTTC
CASRGTSGSNEQFF
>TRBV7-6|NA|NA|TRBJ2-5
TGTGCCAGCAGCGCCGGGCTGCTGGGGGGAGCCCAGTACTTC
CASSAGLLGGAQYF
>TRBV28|NA|NA|TRBJ2-2
TGTGCCAGCAGTTTAGCGGGGAACACCGGGGAGCTGTTTTTT
CASSLAGNTGELFF
>TRBV28|NA|TRBD2|TRBJ2-3
TGTGCCAGCAGTTTCAGGGCCGTAGGCGGGAGGGGCAGGACAGATACGCAGTATTTT
CASSFRAVGGRGRTDTQYF
>TRBV5-4|NA|NA|TRBJ2-3
TGTGCCAGCAGCTCCTCGAGGGGCGCGGGCACAGATACGCAGTATTTT
CASSSSRGAGTDTQYF
>TRBV28|NA|TRBD2|TRBJ2-3
TGTGCCAGCAGTTTAAGCGGGGGTGTCACAGATACGCAGTATTTT
CASSLSGGVTDTQYF
>TRBV18|NA|TRBD2|TRBJ2-7
TGTGCCAGCTCACCAGGGGGGGAACCCTACGAGCAGTACTTC
CASSPGGEPYEQYF
>TRBV25-1|NA|NA|TRBJ1-2
TGTGCCAGCAGGGGGCAGACAGGCGGTAACTATGGCTACACCTTC
CASRGQTGGNYGYTF
>TRBV7-7|NA|TRBD1|TRBJ2-1
TGTGCCAGCAGCACGGGACAGGGCAATGAGCAGTTCTTC
CASSTGQGNEQFF
>TRBV5-1|NA|NA|TRBJ1-5
TGCGCCAGCAGCTCTTCCGTGGGTCAGCCCCAGCATTTT
CASSSSVGQPQHF
>TRBV5-6|NA|NA|TRBJ2-5
TGTGCCAGCAGCTTGGGGGACCAAGAGACCCAGTACTTC
CASSLGDQETQYF
>TRBV2|NA|NA|TRBJ2-6
TGTGCCAGCAGTCCATTAATTCTCACTGGGGCCAACGTCCTGACTTTC
CASSPLILTGANVLTF
>TRBV30|few|TRBD2|TRBJ2-1
TGTGCCTGGAGCCCAGGACTAGCGGGGGCTAGGTTTGAGCAGTTCTTC
CAWSPGLAGARFEQFF
>TRBV27|once|TRBD2|TRBJ2-7
TGTGCCAGCAGTCTGGCGGGGGGAGGTTGGGGGGAGCAGTACTTC
CASSLAGGGWGEQYF
>TRBV18|NA|TRBD2|TRBJ2-1
TGTGCCAGCTCACCAAGGACTAGCGGGGACAATGAGCAGTTCTTC
CASSPRTSGDNEQFF
>TRBV10-3|NA|NA|TRBJ1-1
TGTGCCATCAGTGTACTAATGAACACTGAAGCTTTCTTT
CAISVLMNTEAFF
>TRBV19|NA|NA|TRBJ1-2
TGTGCCAGTAGTCCCCAGGGGCAAAGGTATGGCTACACCTTC
CASSPQGQRYGYTF
>TRBV19|NA|NA|TRBJ1-1
TGTGCCAGTAACCGGGTTGAGAGGACTGAAGCTTTCTTT
CASNRVERTEAFF
>TRBV6-5|few|NA|TRBJ1-1
TGTGCCAGCATCCTGACATTAGGATGGACTGAAGCTTTCTTT
CASILTLGWTEAFF
>TRBV5-8|NA|NA|TRBJ1-1
TGTGCCAGCAGCTTGGGAGGGAGGACAGCTTTCTTT
CASSLGGRTAFF
>TRBV9|NA|NA|TRBJ1-2
TGTGCCAGCAGCGTAGTTGAAACAGGGAGGGGAGGCTACACCTTC
CASSVVETGRGGYTF
>TRBV7-9|NA|TRBD1|TRBJ2-1
TGTGCCAGCAGCCCCCCCGGGACAGTGAAGGACAATGAGCAGTTCTTC
CASSPPGTVKDNEQFF
>TRBV13|NA|NA|TRBJ2-7
TGTGCCAGCAGCCCGGACAGCTTGATAGACGAGCAGTACTTC
CASSPDSLIDEQYF
>TRBV5-6|once|TRBD1|TRBJ2-1
TGTGCCAGCAGCTTGGAGACAGGGGGCTACAATGAGCAGTTCTTC
CASSLETGGYNEQFF
>TRBV19|NA|NA|TRBJ2-7
TGTGCCAGTTCCCGATCTTCAGGGTTCGATTCCTACGAGCAGTACTTC
CASSRSSGFDSYEQYF
>TRBV18|NA|TRBD1|TRBJ1-2
TGTGCCAGCTCACCACTTGGGGACAGCCCCTTCTACACCTTC
CASSPLGDSPFYTF
>TRBV2|NA|NA|TRBJ1-2
TGTGCCAGCAGTGAATTGTATCTAGGGGTTGGTGGCTACACCTTC
CASSELYLGVGGYTF
>TRBV14|NA|NA|TRBJ1-5
TGTGCCAGCAGCCACGCAGGAACGGCCCAGCATTTT
CASSHAGTAQHF
>TRBV6-6|once|TRBD1|TRBJ2-7
TGTGCCAGCAGGTATCAAGGGACAGGGGGCTCCGAGCAGTACTTC
CASRYQGTGGSEQYF
>TRBV6-5|few|NA|TRBJ2-1
TGTGCCAGCAGTCCACGGACATTTTACAATGAGCAGTTCTTC
CASSPRTFYNEQFF
>TRBV7-3|NA|NA|TRBJ1-6
TGTGCCAGCAGCTTAGGCCCGGACGGTTCACCCCTCCACTTT
CASSLGPDGSPLHF
>TRBV19|few|NA|TRBJ1-2
TGTGCCAGTAGTCCTAGGCCTCAAATTTTGGACTATGGCTACACCTTC
CASSPRPQILDYGYTF
>TRBV10-3|NA|NA|TRBJ2-3
TGTGCCATCAGGGGGAGGAGAGAGGGTACAGATACGCAGTATTTT
CAIRGRREGTDTQYF
>TRBV27|NA|NA|TRBJ2-3
TGTGCCAGCAGACCTGCGGGAACCGGCACAGATACGCAGTATTTT
CASRPAGTGTDTQYF